The rows below give T cell receptor beta chains drawn from one sample of a study of blood T cell repertoires in COVID-19. The assay was immunoSEQ multiplex PCR, and TCRdb's table has in-frame clones only and misses some. Of about 140,000 clones in the sample, 60% to 85% were seen once. Source material: peripheral blood. The receptors stem from a man between 45 and 60 years old with acute or convalescent COVID-19. Both conserved end residues are part of each CDR3. The order of the fields is CDR3 protein, D gene, V gene, J gene. A D gene is named only where the DNA matches it firmly.

CDR3aa: CASSLFGGDSYEQYF
d_gene: .
v_gene: TRBV7-2
j_gene: TRBJ2-7

CDR3aa: CASSPRQSNYGYTF
d_gene: .
v_gene: TRBV7-2
j_gene: TRBJ1-2

CDR3aa: CASSVRDRDLTF
d_gene: TRBD1
v_gene: TRBV9
j_gene: TRBJ1-2

CDR3aa: CASSPPGGGYTF
d_gene: .
v_gene: TRBV6-6
j_gene: TRBJ1-2

CDR3aa: CAAKRGGDLETQYF
d_gene: TRBD2
v_gene: TRBV5-4
j_gene: TRBJ2-5

CDR3aa: CASRRDSEAFF
d_gene: .
v_gene: TRBV2
j_gene: TRBJ1-1

CDR3aa: CASGTGGTDTQYF
d_gene: TRBD1
v_gene: TRBV5-1
j_gene: TRBJ2-3

CDR3aa: CASGLTGLGSPLHF
d_gene: .
v_gene: TRBV12-5
j_gene: TRBJ1-6

CDR3aa: CASWYGEGTEAFF
d_gene: .
v_gene: TRBV7-9
j_gene: TRBJ1-1

CDR3aa: CASSYRDTNGYTF
d_gene: .
v_gene: TRBV3-1/TRBV3-2
j_gene: TRBJ1-2

CDR3aa: CASSLRTSGAPYEQYF
d_gene: TRBD2
v_gene: TRBV11-2
j_gene: TRBJ2-7

CDR3aa: CASSLSPPGNQPQHF
d_gene: .
v_gene: TRBV6-5
j_gene: TRBJ1-5

CDR3aa: CASSRGQGYTQYF
d_gene: TRBD1
v_gene: TRBV27
j_gene: TRBJ2-5

CDR3aa: CASYFGLGGDTGELFF
d_gene: .
v_gene: TRBV7-8
j_gene: TRBJ2-2

CDR3aa: CASSYSMIGEAFF
d_gene: .
v_gene: TRBV6-5
j_gene: TRBJ1-1

CDR3aa: CASSQDLGQGRTGELFF
d_gene: TRBD1
v_gene: TRBV4-1
j_gene: TRBJ2-2

CDR3aa: CASSSNPTGGARNTEAFF
d_gene: TRBD1
v_gene: TRBV28
j_gene: TRBJ1-1

CDR3aa: CASSNGLSDHGNTIYF
d_gene: .
v_gene: TRBV28
j_gene: TRBJ1-3

CDR3aa: CASARERGGDTQYF
d_gene: .
v_gene: TRBV28
j_gene: TRBJ2-3

CDR3aa: CSVTGTSGGADGELFF
d_gene: TRBD2
v_gene: TRBV29-1
j_gene: TRBJ2-2

CDR3aa: CASSSWTGDETQYF
d_gene: TRBD1
v_gene: TRBV6-5
j_gene: TRBJ2-5

CDR3aa: CASSSTRTGDQPQHF
d_gene: TRBD1
v_gene: TRBV7-7
j_gene: TRBJ1-5

CDR3aa: CASSHGSPVSSYNEQFF
d_gene: .
v_gene: TRBV3-1/TRBV3-2
j_gene: TRBJ2-1

CDR3aa: CASSVGTGSEAFF
d_gene: TRBD1
v_gene: TRBV7-6
j_gene: TRBJ1-1

CDR3aa: CASSLEVTGTSPLHF
d_gene: TRBD1
v_gene: TRBV5-1
j_gene: TRBJ1-6

CDR3aa: CASRSSEAFF
d_gene: .
v_gene: TRBV6-5
j_gene: TRBJ1-1

CDR3aa: CSVAGQGAGETQYF
d_gene: TRBD1
v_gene: TRBV29-1
j_gene: TRBJ2-5

CDR3aa: CASNAGSSYNEQFF
d_gene: .
v_gene: TRBV2
j_gene: TRBJ2-1

CDR3aa: CACWGHTNTGELFF
d_gene: .
v_gene: TRBV30
j_gene: TRBJ2-2

CDR3aa: CASSLQGATEAFF
d_gene: TRBD1
v_gene: TRBV12-3/TRBV12-4
j_gene: TRBJ1-1

CDR3aa: CATSTPGAYGYTF
d_gene: .
v_gene: TRBV15
j_gene: TRBJ1-2

CDR3aa: CASTQGVNTEAFF
d_gene: TRBD1
v_gene: TRBV7-9
j_gene: TRBJ1-1

CDR3aa: CASSQDRNTGELFF
d_gene: .
v_gene: TRBV5-1
j_gene: TRBJ2-2

CDR3aa: CASSKDVSYNSPLHF
d_gene: .
v_gene: TRBV21-1
j_gene: TRBJ1-6

CDR3aa: CATSATVNSDTQYF
d_gene: .
v_gene: TRBV24-1
j_gene: TRBJ2-3

CDR3aa: CASSIQGSLAYEQYF
d_gene: TRBD1
v_gene: TRBV5-5
j_gene: TRBJ2-7

CDR3aa: CASSTGGGETQYF
d_gene: .
v_gene: TRBV5-5
j_gene: TRBJ2-5

CDR3aa: CASSESQGGNQPQHF
d_gene: .
v_gene: TRBV6-1
j_gene: TRBJ1-5

CDR3aa: CASSPRNTEAFF
d_gene: .
v_gene: TRBV18
j_gene: TRBJ1-1

CDR3aa: CASSSGQSGNTIYF
d_gene: TRBD1
v_gene: TRBV5-8
j_gene: TRBJ1-3

CDR3aa: CSVVEGATQETQYF
d_gene: .
v_gene: TRBV29-1
j_gene: TRBJ2-5

CDR3aa: CASSLDGEYYEQYF
d_gene: .
v_gene: TRBV11-2
j_gene: TRBJ2-7

CDR3aa: CASSFSLAGGVNTQYF
d_gene: TRBD2
v_gene: TRBV5-6
j_gene: TRBJ2-3

CDR3aa: CASSQARRDNSYEQYF
d_gene: .
v_gene: TRBV4-1
j_gene: TRBJ2-7

CDR3aa: CASSVELANTGELFF
d_gene: .
v_gene: TRBV9
j_gene: TRBJ2-2

CDR3aa: CASSLILTGVHEQYF
d_gene: TRBD1
v_gene: TRBV4-1
j_gene: TRBJ2-7

CDR3aa: CASSDTGRGYTF
d_gene: .
v_gene: TRBV6-1
j_gene: TRBJ1-2

CDR3aa: CSASAGQDSGNTIYF
d_gene: TRBD1
v_gene: TRBV20-1
j_gene: TRBJ1-3